The 26 T cell receptor beta chains reported below all come from one sample, sequenced in a study of blood T cell repertoires in COVID-19. The protocol was immunoSEQ multiplex PCR, while the TCRdb copy is restricted to in-frame clones and leaves out a portion. The sample lists some 670,000 clones, 85% to 90% occurring once. Sequenced material: peripheral blood. These receptors originate from a woman younger than 35 with acute or convalescent COVID-19.

This clone has just a few counts. The chain employs TRBV6-5 and TRBJ2-7, with TRBD1 as a possible D gene (5 bases). This CDR3 has 15 amino acids. Trimming cost V 1 base and J 1 base, with 11 bases left between them. Germline assignment: CDR1 MNHEY and CDR2 SVGAGI. CDR3 in amino acids: CASSYFPQGSYEQYF. The DNA of the CDR3 is TGTGCCAGCAGTTACTTTCCTCAGGGATCCTACGAGCAGTACTTC.

The chain uses TRBV21-1 and TRBJ2-7; the table's D call TRBD2 went unverified against the DNA. TRBV21-1 is a listed pseudogene. CDR3 length equals 16 residues. This CDR3 reads CASSTLTSGDLYEQYF. CDR3 sequence (DNA): TGTGCCAGCAGCACGCTTACTAGCGGGGACCTCTACGAGCAGTACTTC.

The chain is built from TRBV6-6 and TRBJ1-2; no firm D call. This CDR3 contains 11 residues. V was trimmed by 2 bases and J by 7 bases, leaving 5 bases between them. In germline, CDR1 is MNHNY, CDR2 SVGAGI (reference sequence). Written as DNA, the CDR3 is TGTGCCAGCAGTTACACAGTTGGCTACACCTTC. This gives the protein CASSYTVGYTF.

This chain joins TRBV6-4 and TRBJ1-2, with D perhaps TRBD1 (6 bases). Germline V gene lookup returns CDR1 MRHNA and CDR2 SNTAGT. V lost 5 bases and J 1 base, leaving 14 bases between the germline ends. The CDR3 contains 15 residues. DNA of the CDR3: TGTGCCAGCAGTAAGAGTGGGGGCGTTAACTATGGCTACACCTTC. Amino acid sequence: CASSKSGGVNYGYTF.

This clone was detected only once. This chain joins TRBV2 and TRBJ2-5; 9 nucleotides match TRBD2. The CDR3 sequence is 15 residues long. Losses at the gene ends were 1 base for V and 6 bases for J; bases not matched to a gene: 6. Germline loops: CDR1 SNHLY, CDR2 FYNNEI. This chain's CDR3 is CASSEGRGGPQTQYF. CDR3 nucleotides: TGTGCCAGCAGTGAAGGGCGGGGGGGCCCTCAGACCCAGTACTTC.

The chain recombines TRBV6-5 with TRBJ2-7, with a weak D call TRBD2 (6 bases). The ends were cut back, 1 base at V and 3 bases at J, with 13 bases in the middle. CDR1 is MNHEY, CDR2 SVGAGI, per germline. This CDR3 comprises 15 residues. The CDR3 nucleotides read TGTGCCAGCAGTTACTTCGGGGGTAAGGACTACGAGCAGTACTTC. As protein: CASSYFGGKDYEQYF.

The chain is built from TRBV7-3 and TRBJ2-3, with 9 bases matching TRBD2. This CDR3 region has 18 residues. J lost 4 bases, V lost 1 base, and 12 bases had no gene match. Germline values: CDR1 SGHTA, CDR2 FQGTGA. The CDR3 coding sequence is TGTGCCAGCAGCTTAATACCCGGGGATAGCGGGGGTCCAGATACGCAGTATTTT. It encodes CASSLIPGDSGGPDTQYF. Full variable domain (missing parts from reference TRBV7-3 and TRBJ2-3): GAGVSQTPSNKVTEKGKYVELRCDPISGHTALYWYRQSLGQGPEFLIYFQGTGAADDSGLPNDRFFAVRPEGSVSTLKIQRTERGDSAVYLCASSLIPGDSGGPDTQYFGPGTRLTVL.

The chain employs TRBV7-2 and TRBJ1-6; no reliable D call. The V gene lost 4 bases and the J gene lost 9 bases, with 16 bases spanning the gap. The CDR3 totals 15 residues. The germline gives CDR1 SGHTA, CDR2 FQGNSA. The CDR3 loop is CASSSTLDGFSPLHF. The CDR3 nucleotides read TGTGCCAGCAGCTCAACATTAGACGGGTTTTCACCCCTCCACTTT.

The chain couples TRBV21-1 to TRBJ2-2; TRBD1 was called by the table and not checked on the DNA. TRBV21-1 is a listed pseudogene. The CDR3 consists of 17 residues. CDR3 protein: CASSKVVRTVDTGELFF. The CDR3 DNA reads TGTGCCAGCAGCAAAGTAGTAAGGACAGTAGACACCGGGGAGCTGTTTTTT.

The J gene is TRBJ2-1, the V gene TRBV7-3, with D possibly being TRBD2 (5 bases). The CDR3 extends over 16 amino acids. With 5 bases removed from V and 0 bases from J, the gap between germline ends came to 14 bases. CDR1 is SGHTA, CDR2 FQGTGA, per germline. CDR3: CASSPVGGSSYNEQFF. For the CDR3, the DNA is TGTGCCAGCAGCCCCGTGGGTGGGAGCTCCTACAATGAGCAGTTCTTC.

The chain is built from TRBV2 and TRBJ1-1; perhaps TRBD1 as D (6 bases). This CDR3 is built from 13 residues. V lost 8 bases, J lost 1 base, and 11 bases lay in between. Germline CDR1 is SNHLY and CDR2 is FYNNEI. CDR3 region: CASRTVPNTEAFF. In DNA form, the CDR3 reads TGTGCCAGCCGGACAGTTCCGAACACTGAAGCTTTCTTT.

This chain connects TRBV12-3 or TRBV12-4 to TRBJ1-5, with TRBD1 identical over 8 bases. V shed 4 bases and J 9 bases; nucleotides not matched to a gene: 5. The CDR3 is made up of 13 amino acids. CDR3 in DNA: TGTGCCAGCAGTTCGTCAGGGGGCCGGCCCCAGCATTTT. Translation gives CASSSSGGRPQHF.

This clone appeared once. This chain uses TRBV6-2 or TRBV6-3 with TRBJ1-1; D unresolved. This CDR3 has 11 amino acids. Trimming pared 2 bases from V and 7 bases from J, leaving 5 bases between. Germline V gene sequence: CDR1 MNHEY, CDR2 SVGEGT. The CDR3 protein is CASSYPGEAFF. CDR3 DNA sequence: TGTGCCAGCAGTTACCCAGGTGAAGCTTTCTTT.

DNA for the CDR3: TGTGCCACCACCAACTACTGTGACAGGGGATACAATGAGCAGTTCTTC. This encodes CATTNYCDRGYNEQFF. The genes are TRBV24-1 and TRBJ2-1; 8 nucleotides match TRBD1. Germline V gives CDR1 KGHDR, CDR2 SFDVKD. The V and J ends lost 8 bases and 4 bases, in that order; junction bases with no gene match: 12. The CDR3 runs to 16 residues.

This chain joins TRBV2 and TRBJ1-6, with 8 bases lining up with TRBD1. With V trimmed by 8 bases and J by 8 bases, 5 bases remained unmatched. This CDR3 region has 13 residues. In germline, CDR1 is SNHLY, CDR2 FYNNEI. The CDR3 DNA reads as TGTGCCAGCCTTGGACAGGGAGATTCACCCCTCCACTTT. The encoded protein is CASLGQGDSPLHF.

The chain links TRBV12-5 to TRBJ1-5; the D is unclear. Trimming pared 1 base from V and 7 bases from J, leaving 5 bases between. Germline CDR1 and CDR2: LGHNT and FRNRAP. The CDR3 contains 12 residues. The CDR3: CASGLARQPQHF. As DNA, the CDR3 is TGTGCTAGTGGTTTGGCTCGGCAGCCCCAGCATTTT.

This rearrangement joins TRBV24-1 to TRBJ2-2; TRBD1 matches at 8 bases. This CDR3 contains 20 residues. Germline V gene data show CDR1 as KGHDR and CDR2 as SFDVKD. Trimming took 3 bases from V and 3 from J; bases not matched to a gene: 17. This CDR3 reads CATSDLGTGTLARDTGELFF. CDR3 DNA: TGTGCCACCAGTGATCTAGGGACAGGAACTCTCGCGAGGGACACCGGGGAGCTGTTTTTT.

V and J are TRBV7-8 and TRBJ1-3; D may be TRBD1 (5 bases). V was clipped by 7 bases and J by 4 bases, with 17 bases between them. This CDR3 is 15 amino acids long. Germline CDR1 reads SGHVS; CDR2 reads FQNEAQ. In DNA, the CDR3 is TGTGCCAGCATTGGCCTCCTGGGGCCCGGAAACACCATATATTTT. This translates into CASIGLLGPGNTIYF.

The chain links TRBV6-5 to TRBJ2-5, with D tentatively TRBD1 (6 bases). V was trimmed by 8 bases and J by 1 base, leaving 8 bases between them. CDR1 and CDR2 (germline): MNHEY, SVGAGI. CDR3 size: 12 residues. The DNA of the CDR3 is TGTGCCAGCGAGGACAGCCAAGAGACCCAGTACTTC. Translation: CASEDSQETQYF.

The chain combines TRBV24-1 with TRBJ2-1; the D gene is possibly TRBD2 (5 bases). Trimming left V 4 bases short and J 2 bases short, with 11 bases between. Germline loops: CDR1 KGHDR, CDR2 SFDVKD. The CDR3 has 15 amino acids. This CDR3 reads CATSERRVPYNEQFF. Here the CDR3 DNA reads TGTGCCACCAGTGAGAGGCGGGTTCCCTACAATGAGCAGTTCTTC.

The genes are TRBV6-5 and TRBJ1-1; D may be TRBD1 (6 bases). V was cut by 0 bases and J by 6 bases, with 11 bases left in between. In germline, CDR1 is MNHEY, CDR2 SVGAGI. This CDR3 contains 14 residues. The CDR3 spells CASSYSTGIPEAFF. CDR3 DNA sequence: TGTGCCAGCAGTTACTCTACAGGGATCCCTGAAGCTTTCTTT.

The chain recombines TRBV4-1 with TRBJ2-7; D is perhaps TRBD2 (6 bases). From germline, CDR1 is MGHRA and CDR2 YSYEKL. Between the trimmed V and J ends, which lost 0 bases and 0 bases, there was a span of 18 bases. The CDR3 is 18 amino acids. CDR3 residues: CASSQDTPRDPYSYEQYF. DNA for the CDR3: TGCGCCAGCAGCCAAGATACCCCGCGGGACCCCTACTCCTACGAGCAGTACTTC.

The chain employs TRBV6-5 and TRBJ2-1, with a possible D match to TRBD1 (6 bases). Germline assignment: CDR1 MNHEY and CDR2 SVGAGI. The CDR3 extends over 16 amino acids. V was shortened by 2 bases and J by 4 bases, with 15 bases between the two germline ends. The CDR3 spells CASSYGTPRGYNEQFF. The CDR3 coding sequence is TGTGCCAGCAGTTACGGGACACCGAGAGGTTACAATGAGCAGTTCTTC.

Only one count was recorded for this clone. The V gene is TRBV9, the J gene TRBJ1-2; TRBD1 agrees at 8 bases. Germline CDR1 is SGDLS and CDR2 is YYNGEE. This CDR3 region has 20 residues. The V and J ends lost 3 bases and 0 bases, in that order; junction bases with no gene match: 19. CDR3 nucleotides: TGTGCCAGCAGCGCCCGGACGGCCGACAGGGGTTACCCCCCTAACTATGGCTACACCTTC. It translates to CASSARTADRGYPPNYGYTF.

V and J are TRBV3-1 (or the pseudogene TRBV3-2) and TRBJ2-1; 9 positions match TRBD1. The V and J ends lost 1 base and 3 bases, in that order; junction bases with no gene match: 4. Germline assignment: CDR1 LGHDT and CDR2 YNNKEL (reference sequence). The CDR3 extends over 16 amino acids. Written as DNA, the CDR3 is TGTGCCAGCAGCCAAGTACAGGGGGCACTCTACAATGAGCAGTTCTTC. Protein: CASSQVQGALYNEQFF.

In its sample, this clone was seen once. V gene TRBV9 combines with J gene TRBJ2-5; 14 nucleotides align to TRBD2. V lost 2 bases, J lost 2 bases, and 8 bases stayed unmatched. Germline CDR1 and CDR2: SGDLS and YYNGEE. The CDR3 totals 18 residues. The DNA for the CDR3 is TGTGCCAGCAGCGTGGGACTAGCGGGGGTAGGGCGGCAAGAGACCCAGTACTTC. Its translation: CASSVGLAGVGRQETQYF.